The clone carrying this TCR beta chain has ten or more counts. Its antigen is not known. Hyperthyroidism patients were newly diagnosed, had disease duration under 2 months, and were aged 18 to 65 years. Pregnant or lactating patients were excluded, as were those with uncontrolled infection or other autoimmune disease. PBMCs were derived from around 10 ml fresh peripheral blood. The data belong to a study of T cells in Graves' hyperthyroidism and ophthalmopathy. Using RNA transcripts as the source, TCR beta CDR3 regions were amplified. A set of HTBI primers served as the primers for a first-round RT-PCR of the TCR CDR3. TCRdb passed the multiplex PCR reads through MiXCR, listing each CDR3 protein once. Here the sample spans approximately 210,000 distinct CDR3 sequences, roughly 17% being singletons. V was clipped by 3 bases and J by 1 base, with 10 bases between them. Per germline, CDR1 MDHEN and CDR2 SYDVKM. The CDR3 is 15 amino acids.

Study results and limitations: Most expanded thyroid clonotypes above 0.001 also appeared in blood.

The V and J genes are TRBV28 and TRBJ2-4; unclear D gene. This sequence originates from a man between 45 and 60 years old with Graves' hyperthyroidism. Sequences were obtained from blood. The CDR3 nucleotides read TGTGCCAGCAGTTTCAAGTTCTTGGCCAAAAACATTCAGTACTTC. Its protein product is CASSFKFLAKNIQYF.